The clone carrying this T cell receptor (beta chain) appeared many times. Its antigen remains unidentified. Germline V lookup: CDR1 ENHRY, CDR2 SYGVKD. This CDR3 comprises 16 residues. Trimming cost V 0 bases and J 3 bases; bases outside gene matches: 1. A universal primer site was incorporated via template switching, and the cDNA contained unique molecular identifiers. A single record per CDR3 protein comes from TCRdb applying MiXCR to the 5' RACE reads. The sample lists roughly 630,000 distinct CDR3 sequences, around 7.5% occurring once. This record comes from a study of identical twins. Study conclusions and caveats: In beta out-of-frame sequences, the excess sharing between twins was weaker. Beta clonotypes that were abundant in cord blood contained fewer insertions, a pattern absent from memory repertoires. Compared with models, monozygotic twins showed more out-of-frame TCR alpha sharing.

These data were also reused for a study on yellow fever vaccine responses in identical twins.

The material sequenced was PBMCs. This clonotype was obtained from a woman younger than 35 in good health. The rearrangement joins TRBV10-3 to TRBJ2-3, with 12 bases aligning to TRBD2. The CDR3 DNA follows: TGTGCCATCAGTGAGTCCACTAGCGGGGGGACAGATACGCAGTATTTT. The encoded protein is CAISESTSGGTDTQYF.